One sample yielded the 24 T cell receptor beta chains listed below, sequenced in a study of Ad26.COV2.S vaccination and SARS-CoV-2 variants (TCRdb year 2021). The library relied on the immunoSEQ multiplex PCR assay. TCRdb's version of the immuneACCESS table is confined to in-frame rearrangements and falls short of the full clone set. An unresolved V gene accounts for under half of the shortfall where checked; the remainder is of unknown origin. The sample yields around 450,000 clones; 80% to 95% were counted once. Of the sample, roughly 4.3% is held by the ten largest clones. According to the study, the label for this sample's treatment or condition signals: roughly 19 received Ad26.COV2.S at low or high dose, single or two shots; about 5 received placebo; per-sample allocation not given. For vaccine and placebo recipients, repertoires were sequenced using samples collected on day 63 after the first injection.

The sample was peripheral blood, taken in a trial of Ad26.COV2.S vaccine versus placebo. These receptors originate from a person aged 18-65 years who received the Ad26.COV2.S COVID-19 vaccine or a placebo.

This sequence joins TRBV6-5 and TRBJ1-1; D possibly corresponds to TRBD1 (5 bases). The germline V and J ends were trimmed by 6 bases and 1 base, with 9 bases remaining between them. CDR3 length equals 13 residues. Germline V lookup: CDR1 MNHEY, CDR2 SVGAGI. For the CDR3, the DNA is TGTGCCAGCAGGGGGGTCGGGAACACTGAAGCTTTCTTT. Translating gives CASRGVGNTEAFF.

This rearrangement joins TRBV6-5 to TRBJ2-2, with D possibly being TRBD1 (5 bases). Trimming removed 0 bases from V and 3 bases from J, with 8 bases in between. The CDR3 runs to 15 residues. Germline V lookup: CDR1 MNHEY, CDR2 SVGAGI. The CDR3 region has the DNA TGTGCCAGCAGTTACTCCCAGGGTGACACCGGGGAGCTGTTTTTT. Translating it yields CASSYSQGDTGELFF.

The chain links TRBV28 to TRBJ2-1; 14 nucleotides agree with TRBD2. CDR1 is MDHEN and CDR2 is SYDVKM in the germline V gene. V dropped 3 bases and J dropped 5; count of bases not matched to a gene: 3. CDR3 length equals 16 residues. The CDR3 nucleotides read TGTGCCAGCAGTTTCTGGACTAGCGGGAGGAACAATGAGCAGTTCTTC. It translates to CASSFWTSGRNNEQFF.

The rearrangement links TRBV29-1 to TRBJ2-5, with 9 bases fitting TRBD1. The V gene end was trimmed by 6 bases and the J gene end by 5 bases; junction bases not matched to a gene: 4. CDR1 and CDR2 (germline): SQVTM, ANQGSEA. The CDR3 covers 12 residues. This CDR3 reads CSVDRGGETQYF. In DNA form, the CDR3 reads TGCAGCGTGGACAGGGGTGGGGAGACCCAGTACTTC.

This clone appeared a few times. CDR3 sequence (DNA): TGTGCCAGCAGCCAACCGTTGGGGGGCACAGATACGCAGTATTTT. Its protein is CASSQPLGGTDTQYF. The chain joins TRBV7-2 to TRBJ2-3; D is possibly TRBD1 or TRBD2 (5 bases each). Per the germline V gene, CDR1 is SGHTA and CDR2 is FQGNSA. The CDR3 is 15 amino acids. V lost 5 bases and J lost 1, with 13 bases in between.

This chain connects TRBV2 to TRBJ1-1; 10 bases fit TRBD1. Germline lookup yields CDR1 SNHLY and CDR2 FYNNEI. The CDR3 is made up of 14 amino acids. The V and J ends lost 7 bases and 5 bases, in that order; junction bases with no gene match: 7. CDR3 sequence: CASTATGGRTEAFF. The CDR3 nucleotides are TGTGCCAGCACCGCGACAGGGGGCAGGACTGAAGCTTTCTTT. The whole variable domain, remainder taken from reference TRBV2 and TRBJ1-1, is EPEVTQTPSHQVTQMGQEVILRCVPISNHLYFYWYRQILGQKVEFLVSFYNNEISEKSEIFDDQFSVERPDGSNFTLKIRSTKLEDSAMYFCASTATGGRTEAFFGQGTRLTVV.

The chain combines TRBV7-8 with TRBJ2-7; either TRBD1 or TRBD2 may fit D (5 bases each). The V gene's germline CDR1 is SGHVS and CDR2 FQNEAQ. The CDR3 is 16 residues long. V lost 5 bases to trimming and J lost 0 bases, with 17 bases between them. CDR3 sequence reads: CASSRPEAGSSYEQYF. CDR3 DNA sequence: TGTGCCAGCAGCCGTCCGGAGGCAGGGAGCTCCTACGAGCAGTACTTC.

The V gene is TRBV12-3 or TRBV12-4, the J gene TRBJ2-5, with D unresolved. V was clipped by 5 bases and J by 5 bases, with 9 bases between them. CDR3 length: 12 amino acids. The CDR3 nucleotides are TGTGCCAGCAGTGATCTTGGGGAGACCCAGTACTTC. Protein: CASSDLGETQYF.

The V and J genes are TRBV9 and TRBJ2-7; 10 bases align to TRBD2. In germline, CDR1 is SGDLS, CDR2 YYNGEE. CDR3 length: 14 amino acids. Trimming at V came to 4 bases and at J to 4 bases, leaving 5 bases not matched to a gene. The CDR3 spells CASSSSGLAYEQYF. The CDR3 bases are TGTGCCAGCAGCTCATCGGGACTAGCGTACGAGCAGTACTTC.

The V and J genes are TRBV6-5 and TRBJ1-5; D is undetermined. The CDR3 runs to 12 residues. The V and J ends lost 8 bases and 3 bases respectively, with 8 bases between them. Germline CDR1 MNHEY, CDR2 SVGAGI. The CDR3 DNA sequence: TGTGCCAGCGGACGGCTCAATCAGCCCCAGCATTTT. Translating it yields CASGRLNQPQHF.

This chain links TRBV11-2 with TRBJ2-5, with D perhaps being TRBD1 or TRBD2 (5 bases each). The CDR3 is 14 amino acids. The germline V gene encodes CDR1 SGHAT and CDR2 FQNNGV. V lost 1 base to trimming and J lost 7 bases, with 13 bases between them. The CDR3 region is CASSLGGTFATQYF. The DNA of the CDR3 is TGTGCCAGCAGCTTAGGGGGGACCTTCGCGACCCAGTACTTC.

This clone was detected only once. The chain recombines TRBV19 with TRBJ2-1; 12 nucleotides match TRBD2. The CDR3 is made up of 16 amino acids. Looked up from germline, CDR1 is LNHDA and CDR2 is SQIVND (reference sequence). V was pared by 3 bases and J by 4 bases, with 4 bases of the junction left unmatched. CDR3 in amino acids: CASSILAGGRYNEQFF. The DNA of the CDR3 is TGTGCCAGTAGTATTCTAGCGGGGGGGAGGTACAATGAGCAGTTCTTC.

The V and J genes are TRBV27 and TRBJ2-7, with a tentative D call TRBD1 (6 bases). Trimming stripped 1 base from V and 7 bases from J, with 11 bases between. This CDR3 contains 13 residues. CDR1 is MNHEY, CDR2 SMNVEV, per germline (reference sequence). This CDR3 reads CASSLLGGEEQYF. DNA for the CDR3: TGTGCCAGCAGTTTATTAGGGGGTGAGGAGCAGTACTTC.

The chain uses TRBV18 and TRBJ2-1; D call uncertain. V lost 2 bases, J lost 5 bases, and 7 bases lay in between. The CDR3 has 13 amino acids. Germline CDR1 and CDR2: KGHSH and LQKENI. CDR3 protein: CASSPIPDNEQFF. In nucleotides, the CDR3 is TGTGCCAGCTCACCAATCCCGGACAATGAGCAGTTCTTC.

The gene calls are TRBV19 and TRBJ2-1, with TRBD2 matching 14 bases. V was pared by 7 bases and J by 4 bases, with 6 bases of the junction left unmatched. The CDR3 is 16 residues long. Per the germline V gene, CDR1 is LNHDA and CDR2 is SQIVND (reference sequence). Here the CDR3 reads CASTSGLAGEYNEQFF. CDR3 DNA sequence: TGTGCCAGTACCTCGGGACTAGCGGGAGAGTACAATGAGCAGTTCTTC.

The rearrangement uses TRBV29-1 and TRBJ2-5; D possibly corresponds to TRBD2 (6 bases). This CDR3 is built from 12 residues. Germline V CDR1 and CDR2: SQVTM, ANQGSEA. V was pared by 8 bases and J by 3 bases, with 13 bases between. The CDR3 region is CSSMGLEETQYF. The CDR3, as DNA: TGCAGCTCGATGGGACTGGAAGAGACCCAGTACTTC. Variable domain in full (rest from reference TRBV29-1 and TRBJ2-5): SAVISQKPSRDICQRGTSLTIQCQVDSQVTMMFWYRQQPGQSLTLIATANQGSEATYESGFVIDKFPISRPNLTFSTLTVSNMSPEDSSIYLCSSMGLEETQYFGPGTRLLVL.

The chain recombines TRBV29-1 with TRBJ2-1; TRBD2 matches at 9 bases. CDR1 and CDR2 from the germline V gene are SQVTM and ANQGSEA. V trimming: 1 base; J trimming: 2 bases; junction bases outside the gene matches: 0. The CDR3 has 14 amino acids. CDR3 in amino acids: CSVEGLAAYNEQFF. CDR3 nucleotide sequence: TGCAGCGTTGAAGGACTAGCGGCCTACAATGAGCAGTTCTTC.

V is TRBV11-2 and J is TRBJ2-7; D gene uncertain. Per germline, CDR1 SGHAT and CDR2 FQNNGV. V shed 5 bases and J shed 2 bases, with 7 bases lying between them. This CDR3 has 12 amino acids. The chain's CDR3 is CASSQAAYEQYF. DNA for the CDR3: TGTGCCAGCAGCCAGGCGGCCTACGAGCAGTACTTC.

V usage is TRBV5-1 and J usage is TRBJ1-4, with D hard to call. Germline V lookup: CDR1 SGHRS, CDR2 YFSETQ. V shed 0 bases and J shed 8 bases, with 14 bases lying between them. The CDR3 is 15 amino acids. This CDR3 reads CASSLASGSGEKLFF. CDR3 DNA sequence: TGCGCCAGCAGCTTGGCCTCCGGGAGCGGGGAAAAACTGTTTTTT.

The chain employs TRBV28 and TRBJ1-2; D remains ambiguous. V shed 6 bases and J shed 1 base, with 9 bases lying between them. The CDR3 contains 13 residues. Germline loops: CDR1 MDHEN, CDR2 SYDVKM. CDR3 in amino acids: CASRRGFNYGYTF. The CDR3 DNA reads as TGTGCCAGCAGGCGGGGATTTAACTATGGCTACACCTTC.

The chain combines TRBV7-2 with TRBJ1-2; 9 bases are a match to TRBD1. Germline assignment: CDR1 SGHTA and CDR2 FQGNSA. The CDR3 length is 15 residues. V was clipped by 4 bases and J by 4 bases; unmatched bases: 7. This CDR3 reads CASSSYRGRGYGYTF. In nucleotides, the CDR3 is TGTGCCAGCAGCTCGTACAGGGGGCGCGGCTATGGCTACACCTTC.

J is TRBJ2-3 and V is TRBV27; TRBD2 matches 13 bases. V shed 5 bases, J shed 2 bases, and the junction held 13 bases outside the gene matches. The CDR3 is 19 amino acids. Germline V gene sequence: CDR1 MNHEY, CDR2 SMNVEV (reference sequence). In DNA, the CDR3 is TGTGCCAGCAGTGAACTAGCGGGAGGGCCGGAATGGCCCACAGATACGCAGTATTTT. This gives the protein CASSELAGGPEWPTDTQYF.

The chain is built from TRBV4-3 and TRBJ2-5, with D maybe TRBD2 (5 bases). Germline V lookup: CDR1 LGHNA, CDR2 YSLEER. V dropped 1 base and J dropped 0 bases, with 9 bases sitting between them. This CDR3 comprises 15 residues. CDR3 loop: CASSQVPSNQETQYF. The CDR3 nucleotides are TGCGCCAGCAGCCAAGTCCCTAGCAACCAAGAGACCCAGTACTTC.

The chain employs TRBV15 and TRBJ2-1; tentative D call: TRBD2 (5 bases). Looked up from germline, CDR1 is LNHNV and CDR2 is YYDKDF (reference sequence). The CDR3 is 15 amino acids. The V and J ends lost 0 bases and 8 bases respectively, with 14 bases between them. CDR3 DNA sequence: TGTGCCACCAGCAGAGATTCCGGGATCGTCTATGAGCAGTTCTTC. It is translated as CATSRDSGIVYEQFF.